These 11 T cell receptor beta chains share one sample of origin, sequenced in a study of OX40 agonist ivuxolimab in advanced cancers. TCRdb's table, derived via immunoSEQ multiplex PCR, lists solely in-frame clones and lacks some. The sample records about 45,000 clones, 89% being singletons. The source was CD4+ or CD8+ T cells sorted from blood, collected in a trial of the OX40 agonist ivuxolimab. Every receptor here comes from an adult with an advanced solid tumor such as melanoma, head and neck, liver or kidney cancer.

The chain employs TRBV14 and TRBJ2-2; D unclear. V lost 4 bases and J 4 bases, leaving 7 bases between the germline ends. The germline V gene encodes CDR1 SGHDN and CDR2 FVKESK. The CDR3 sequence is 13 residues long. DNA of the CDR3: TGTGCCAGCAGCCCAAAGCGCACCGGGGAGCTGTTTTTT. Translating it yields CASSPKRTGELFF. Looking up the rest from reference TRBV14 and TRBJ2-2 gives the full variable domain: EAGVTQFPSHSVIEKGQTVTLRCDPISGHDNLYWYRRVMGKEIKFLLHFVKESKQDESGMPNNRFLAERTGGTYSTLKVQPAELEDSGVYFCASSPKRTGELFFGEGSRLTVL.

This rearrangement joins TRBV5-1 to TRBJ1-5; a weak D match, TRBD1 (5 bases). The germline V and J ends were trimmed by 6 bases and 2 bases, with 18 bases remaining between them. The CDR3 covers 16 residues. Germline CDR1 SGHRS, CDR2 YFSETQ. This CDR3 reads CASKGTPTGGNQPQHF. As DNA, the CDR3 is TGCGCCAGCAAAGGGACTCCCACGGGGGGCAATCAGCCCCAGCATTTT.

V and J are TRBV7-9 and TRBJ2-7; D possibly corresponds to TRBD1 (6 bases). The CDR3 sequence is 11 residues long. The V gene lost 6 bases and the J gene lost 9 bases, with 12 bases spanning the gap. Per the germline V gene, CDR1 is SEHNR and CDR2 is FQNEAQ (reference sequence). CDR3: CASSQGPGQYF. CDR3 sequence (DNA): TGTGCCAGCAGTCAGGGGCCGGGGCAGTACTTC.

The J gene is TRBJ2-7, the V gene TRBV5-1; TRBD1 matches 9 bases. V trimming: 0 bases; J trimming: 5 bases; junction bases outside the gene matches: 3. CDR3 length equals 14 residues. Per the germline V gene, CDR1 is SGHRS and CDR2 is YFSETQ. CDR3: CASSLEGTGNEQYF. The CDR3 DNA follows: TGCGCCAGCAGCTTGGAAGGGACAGGGAACGAGCAGTACTTC.

This CDR3 reads CASRDSGRVQEQYF. DNA of the CDR3: TGTGCCAGCAGGGATAGCGGGAGGGTCCAGGAGCAGTACTTC. The V gene is TRBV27, the J gene TRBJ2-7; 11 bases agree with TRBD2. Germline CDR1 reads MNHEY; CDR2 reads SMNVEV (reference sequence). V shed 6 bases and J 7 bases; nucleotides not matched to a gene: 8. The CDR3 covers 14 residues.

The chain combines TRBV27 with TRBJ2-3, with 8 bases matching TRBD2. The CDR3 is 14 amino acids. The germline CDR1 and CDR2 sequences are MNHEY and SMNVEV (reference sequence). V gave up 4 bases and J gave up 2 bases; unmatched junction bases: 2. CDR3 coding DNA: TGTGCCAGCAGTTGGACTAGCTTCACAGATACGCAGTATTTT. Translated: CASSWTSFTDTQYF.

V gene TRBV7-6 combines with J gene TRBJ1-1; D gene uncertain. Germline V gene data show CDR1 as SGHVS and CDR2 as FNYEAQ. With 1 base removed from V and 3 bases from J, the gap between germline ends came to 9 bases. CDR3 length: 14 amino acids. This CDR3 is CASSLGGGYTEAFF. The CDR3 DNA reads TGTGCCAGCAGCTTAGGTGGCGGTTACACTGAAGCTTTCTTT.

For the CDR3, the DNA is TGTGCCACCAGCAGAGATTGGTCCCCACTTAGGAGCGCAAGGGACTACGAGCAGTACTTC. Protein sequence: CATSRDWSPLRSARDYEQYF. The chain recombines TRBV15 with TRBJ2-7; D gene ambiguous. Germline-derived CDR1 and CDR2 are LNHNV and YYDKDF (reference sequence). The CDR3 is 20 residues long. Trimming removed 0 bases at V and 3 bases at J, with 27 bases between.

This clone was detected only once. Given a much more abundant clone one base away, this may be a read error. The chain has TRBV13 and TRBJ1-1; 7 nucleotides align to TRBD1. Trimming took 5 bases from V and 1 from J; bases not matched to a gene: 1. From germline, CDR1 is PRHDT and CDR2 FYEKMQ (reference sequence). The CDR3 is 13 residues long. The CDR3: CASSAGGNTEAFF. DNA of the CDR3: TGTGCCAGCAGCGCAGGGGGGAACACTGAAGCTTTCTTT.

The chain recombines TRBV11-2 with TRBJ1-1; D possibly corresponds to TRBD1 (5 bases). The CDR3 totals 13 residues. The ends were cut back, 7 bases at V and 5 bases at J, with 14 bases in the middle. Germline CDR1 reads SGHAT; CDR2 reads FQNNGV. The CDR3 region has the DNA TGTGCCAGCATCCTTGGGGGGGTGACTGAAGCTTTCTTT. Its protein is CASILGGVTEAFF. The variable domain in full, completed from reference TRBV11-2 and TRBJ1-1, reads EAGVAQSPRYKIIEKRQSVAFWCNPISGHATLYWYQQILGQGPKLLIQFQNNGVVDDSQLPKDRFSAERLKGVDSTLKIQPAKLEDSAVYLCASILGGVTEAFFGQGTRLTVV.

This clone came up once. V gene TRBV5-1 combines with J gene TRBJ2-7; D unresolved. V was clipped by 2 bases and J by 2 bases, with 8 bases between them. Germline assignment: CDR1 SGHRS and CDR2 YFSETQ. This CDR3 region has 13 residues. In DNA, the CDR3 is TGCGCCAGCAGCTTTGGGCAGGCCTACGAGCAGTACTTC. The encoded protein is CASSFGQAYEQYF.